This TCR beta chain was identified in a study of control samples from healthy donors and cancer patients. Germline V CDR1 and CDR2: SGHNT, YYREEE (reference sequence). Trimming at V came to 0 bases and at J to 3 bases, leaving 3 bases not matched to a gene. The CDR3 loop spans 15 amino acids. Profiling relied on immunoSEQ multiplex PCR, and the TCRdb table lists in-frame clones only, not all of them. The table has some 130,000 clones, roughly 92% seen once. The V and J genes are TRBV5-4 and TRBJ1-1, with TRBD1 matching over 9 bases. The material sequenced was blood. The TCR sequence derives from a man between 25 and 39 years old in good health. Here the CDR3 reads CASSLVDRGDTEAFF. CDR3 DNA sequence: TGTGCCAGCAGCTTGGTTGACAGGGGGGACACTGAAGCTTTCTTT.